Detailed here is one T cell receptor (beta chain). Its antigen is unknown. These data belong to a study of shared clonotypes between healthy human individuals. Method: immunoSEQ multiplex PCR; TCRdb's copy keeps in-frame clones and lacks some. There are around 2.3 million clones in the sample; approximately 96% occur only once, and less than 0.15% lies in the top ten. Study observations and caveats: Depth was large, yet rarefaction showed that sorted-subset sequencing was incomplete.

This clonotype was sampled from a man aged 18 to 29 in good health. Specimen: naive CD4+ T cells sorted from blood. Documented subset: CD45RA+ positively selected.

The CDR3 sequence is CASSIGGRVGTDTQYF. The CDR3 region has the DNA TGTGCCAGTAGTATAGGAGGGAGGGTTGGCACAGATACGCAGTATTTT. This chain joins TRBV19 and TRBJ2-3; TRBD2 aligns across 7 bases. V gave up 1 base and J gave up 1 base; unmatched junction bases: 5. The CDR3 runs 16 residues. Germline assignment: CDR1 LNHDA and CDR2 SQIVND (reference sequence).